This T cell receptor (beta chain) was identified during a study of post-analysis software for immune sequencing data. Notes on the study in general: Relative to controls, patients had 4 or 5 TRBV segments at higher frequency, with TRBV5-6, TRBV5-1 and TRBV20-1 among these.

A note on this clonotype: Its antigen remains unidentified.

Trimming pared 0 bases from V and 1 base from J, leaving 11 bases between. The CDR3 runs to 17 residues. Germline CDR1 and CDR2: SGDLS and YYNGEE. Researchers reported that TCR beta cDNA libraries carried unique molecular identifiers. One entry per CDR3 protein results from TCRdb running MiXCR on the PCR reads. Here the sample spans hundreds of thousands of distinct CDR3 sequences, around 50% being singletons. The sequenced material came from blood. This clonotype was obtained from a girl under 18 with multiple sclerosis. This chain connects TRBV9 to TRBJ1-6; maybe TRBD1 (5 bases). CDR3 sequence (DNA): TGTGCCAGCAGCGTAGCCACAGGTGGTTCCTATAATTCACCCCTCCACTTT. Translating it yields CASSVATGGSYNSPLHF.